The clone carrying this T cell receptor (beta chain) was seen just once. From germline, CDR1 is MDHEN and CDR2 SYDVKM. Unmatched junction bases numbered 8, after V lost 5 bases and J lost 5 bases. CDR3 size: 14 residues. Sequencing of TCR beta was performed on blood CD8+ and CD4+ T cells. The multiple sclerosis controls were treatment-naive patients, and their relapsing-remitting disease was stable or active. TEMRA cells were FACS-enriched, and CD8+ and CD4+ T cells were isolated negatively. After extraction with the RNeasy kit, about 0.5 to 1 ug of the RNA was reverse transcribed using random hexamers. The authors amplified TCR beta CDR3 across 54 Vbeta and 13 Jbeta using immunoSEQ multiplex PCR. TCRdb analysed the immunoSEQ multiplex PCR reads with MiXCR anew, one entry per CDR3 protein. The table shows around 80,000 distinct CDR3 sequences, with about 91% occurring only once. This sample stems from a study of CD8 T cells in Susac syndrome.

The receptor was isolated from a human donor with multiple sclerosis. This chain uses TRBV28 with TRBJ1-1; 7 bases map to TRBD1. Sequenced material: CD8+ T cells from PBMCs. The chain's CDR3 is CASSIRGLRTEAFF. For the CDR3, the DNA is TGTGCCAGCAGTATAAGGGGGCTACGAACTGAAGCTTTCTTT.